The 14 T cell receptor beta chains presented below share a single source sample, sequenced in a study of blood T cell repertoires in COVID-19. The protocol was immunoSEQ multiplex PCR, while the TCRdb copy is restricted to in-frame clones and leaves out a portion. The sample consists of more than 200,000 clones, 70% to 90% of them appearing once. Input material: peripheral blood. These receptors were obtained from a man younger than 35 with active or convalescent COVID-19.

J is TRBJ2-5 and V is TRBV24-1, with 9 bases fitting TRBD1. V trimming: 3 bases; J trimming: 5 bases; junction bases outside the gene matches: 9. CDR3 length equals 16 residues. Germline V lookup: CDR1 KGHDR, CDR2 SFDVKD. CDR3: CATSDARTGAWETQYF. Written as DNA, the CDR3 is TGTGCCACCAGTGATGCCCGGACAGGGGCTTGGGAGACCCAGTACTTC.

The chain links TRBV27 to TRBJ1-1; D gene uncertain. The CDR3 consists of 15 residues. The V end lost 3 bases, the J end lost 2 bases, and 13 bases lay between the germline ends. Germline CDR1 MNHEY, CDR2 SMNVEV (reference sequence). CDR3 in DNA: TGTGCCAGCAGTTTTACTCCCGGGGTCAACACTGAAGCTTTCTTT. It codes for CASSFTPGVNTEAFF.

The chain uses TRBV9 and TRBJ1-5; unclear D gene. Trimming left V 4 bases short and J 0 bases short, with 8 bases between. Per germline, CDR1 SGDLS and CDR2 YYNGEE. CDR3 length equals 14 residues. CDR3 DNA: TGTGCCAGCAGCCCCCCAGGTAGCAATCAGCCCCAGCATTTT. Residues: CASSPPGSNQPQHF. Full variable domain (missing parts from reference TRBV9 and TRBJ1-5): DSGVTQTPKHLITATGQRVTLRCSPRSGDLSVYWYQQSLDQGLQFLIQYYNGEERAKGNILERFSAQQFPDLHSELNLSSLELGDSALYFCASSPPGSNQPQHFGDGTRLSIL.

This chain links TRBV9 with TRBJ2-3; TRBD2 matches 9 bases. This CDR3 contains 17 residues. J was trimmed by 4 bases and V by 3 bases; bases with no gene match: 12. Germline CDR1 is SGDLS and CDR2 is YYNGEE. The CDR3 reads CASSAGGGLAGADTQYF. The CDR3 DNA reads as TGTGCCAGCAGCGCCGGGGGGGGACTAGCTGGCGCAGATACGCAGTATTTT.

The gene calls are TRBV5-1 and TRBJ1-1, with TRBD1 identical over 8 bases. The CDR3 runs to 16 residues. Germline-derived CDR1 and CDR2 are SGHRS and YFSETQ. The J segment lost 2 bases and the V segment lost 0 bases, leaving 6 bases of the junction unmatched. The CDR3: CASSLGTGIRNTEAFF. The DNA for the CDR3 is TGCGCCAGCAGCTTGGGGACAGGGATAAGAAACACTGAAGCTTTCTTT.

The V call is TRBV25-1, the J call TRBJ1-5; D perhaps matches TRBD1 (6 bases). Germline CDR1 reads MGHDK; CDR2 reads SYGVNS. This CDR3 region has 14 residues. Trimming stripped 6 bases from V and 6 bases from J, with 15 bases between. The DNA for the CDR3 is TGTGCCAGCAGCCGACAGGACTCTAGTCAGCCCCAGCATTTT. Protein: CASSRQDSSQPQHF.

The chain joins TRBV7-8 to TRBJ2-7; 7 bases are a match to TRBD2. Germline V CDR1 and CDR2: SGHVS, FQNEAQ. The V segment lost 5 bases and the J segment 2 bases; nucleotides outside the gene matches: 15. The CDR3 has 17 amino acids. CDR3 DNA sequence: TGTGCCAGCAGCCCCCACTTTTTGGCGGGGGAAGCCTACGAGCAGTACTTC. It translates to CASSPHFLAGEAYEQYF. Based on the CDR3 plus reference TRBV7-8 and TRBJ2-7, the full variable domain is GAGVSQSPRYKVAKRGQDVALRCDPISGHVSLFWYQQALGQGPEFLTYFQNEAQLDKSGLPSDRFFAERPEGSVSTLKIQRTQQEDSAVYLCASSPHFLAGEAYEQYFGPGTRLTVT.

The chain is built from TRBV2 and TRBJ2-1, with 7 bases lining up with TRBD2. The germline gives CDR1 SNHLY, CDR2 FYNNEI. J was trimmed by 0 bases and V by 5 bases; bases with no gene match: 4. The CDR3 is 15 residues long. For the CDR3, the DNA is TGTGCCAGCAGTTATAGCGGGCTCTCCTACAATGAGCAGTTCTTC. Translated, it gives CASSYSGLSYNEQFF.

J is TRBJ2-1 and V is TRBV9; D perhaps matches TRBD2 (7 bases). The V end lost 3 bases, the J end lost 0 bases, and 10 bases lay between the germline ends. This CDR3 spans 15 amino acids. Germline V CDR1 and CDR2: SGDLS, YYNGEE. This chain's CDR3 is CASSGGGSSYNEQFF. DNA of the CDR3: TGTGCCAGCAGCGGCGGGGGCTCCTCCTACAATGAGCAGTTCTTC.

V gene TRBV25-1 combines with J gene TRBJ2-6; D is undetermined. Trimming left V 4 bases short and J 2 bases short, with 9 bases between. This CDR3 is 15 amino acids long. Germline V gene sequence: CDR1 MGHDK, CDR2 SYGVNS. The CDR3 nucleotides read TGTGCCAGCAGTGCCGTAATTACTGGGGCCAACGTCCTGACTTTC. The encoded protein is CASSAVITGANVLTF.

This clone was observed a single time. The chain couples TRBV6-5 to TRBJ1-1, with 8 bases identical to TRBD1. CDR3 length: 12 amino acids. From germline, CDR1 is MNHEY and CDR2 SVGAGI. Unmatched junction bases numbered 5, after V lost 6 bases and J lost 8 bases. CDR3 nucleotide sequence: TGTGCCAGCAGCCCAGGGGGCCGGGAAGCTTTCTTT. Protein product: CASSPGGREAFF.

CDR3 in amino acids: CASSVDRGGGNTIYF. The CDR3, as DNA: TGTGCCAGCAGCGTTGACAGGGGAGGTGGAAACACCATATATTTT. The chain links TRBV5-4 to TRBJ1-3; TRBD1 aligns across 8 bases. Trimming took 4 bases from V and 3 from J; bases not matched to a gene: 6. Looked up from germline, CDR1 is SGHNT and CDR2 is YYREEE (reference sequence). The CDR3 loop spans 15 amino acids.

The CDR3 nucleotides read TGTGCCAGCAGCTTAGATATCTCCTCCTACAATGAGCAGTTCTTC. Translating gives CASSLDISSYNEQFF. This chain links TRBV7-2 with TRBJ2-1; D not resolved. Trimming removed 1 base from V and 0 bases from J, with 7 bases in between. Germline assignment: CDR1 SGHTA and CDR2 FQGNSA. The CDR3 totals 15 residues.

The rearrangement links TRBV27 to TRBJ1-2, with TRBD1 matching 7 bases. The CDR3 totals 13 residues. Looked up from germline, CDR1 is MNHEY and CDR2 is SMNVEV (reference sequence). V gave up 5 bases and J gave up 3 bases; unmatched junction bases: 3. The CDR3 region has the DNA TGTGCCAGCAGTGATACAGGGGACTATGGCTACACCTTC. It translates to CASSDTGDYGYTF.